These 18 T cell receptor beta chains were all obtained from the same sample, sequenced in a study of shared clonotypes between healthy human individuals. Naive CD8 cells comprised CD45RO-negative, CCR7-positively selected cells, excluding terminally differentiated effector memory CD45RA+ cells. Sequencing was performed with immunoSEQ multiplex PCR; in TCRdb, only in-frame clones are kept and a portion is missing. Of around 2,100,000 clones in the sample, approximately 94% were seen once. The sample taken for sequencing was naive CD8+ T cells sorted from blood. The origin of the receptors is a man in his late teens or twenties in good health.

The chain combines TRBV7-9 with TRBJ1-1, with D unresolved. V was trimmed by 2 bases and J by 1 base, leaving 5 bases between them. This CDR3 contains 13 residues. Germline V gives CDR1 SEHNR, CDR2 FQNEAQ (reference sequence). The CDR3 bases are TGTGCCAGCAGCTTAACAGAGAACACTGAAGCTTTCTTT. It specifies CASSLTENTEAFF.

This rearrangement joins TRBV27 to TRBJ1-5, with D possibly matching TRBD1 (5 bases). Deletions cut 4 bases from V and 1 base from J, with 8 bases between. The CDR3 has 14 amino acids. Germline V gives CDR1 MNHEY, CDR2 SMNVEV (reference sequence). This chain's CDR3 is CASSSSGSNQPQHF. Written as DNA, the CDR3 is TGTGCCAGCAGTTCATCAGGGAGCAATCAGCCCCAGCATTTT.

The V call is TRBV30, the J call TRBJ2-1; TRBD2 agrees at 10 bases. CDR1 is GTSNPN, CDR2 SVGIG, per germline (reference sequence). After removal of 3 bases from V and 4 bases from J, the junction contained 6 bases not matched to a gene. The CDR3 has 15 residues. CDR3 coding DNA: TGTGCCTGGAGGGAGAGCGGGGGGGAGTACAATGAGCAGTTCTTC. Amino acids: CAWRESGGEYNEQFF.

The chain has TRBV9 and TRBJ2-6; the match to TRBD1 covers 12 bases. The length of the CDR3 is 17 residues. J was trimmed by 2 bases and V by 4 bases; bases with no gene match: 4. Looked up from germline, CDR1 is SGDLS and CDR2 is YYNGEE. CDR3 region: CASSPGTGGTGANVLTF. As DNA, the CDR3 is TGTGCCAGCAGCCCAGGGACAGGGGGCACTGGGGCCAACGTCCTGACTTTC.

DNA of the CDR3: TGTGCCAGCAGCTTGGCCGGGGAGGGGACCAAAAACATTCAGTACTTC. The encoded protein is CASSLAGEGTKNIQYF. The chain recombines TRBV5-4 with TRBJ2-4, with TRBD2 matching 7 bases. CDR3 length: 16 residues. The trim removed 0 bases at V and 2 bases at J, leaving 5 bases unmatched. The germline gives CDR1 SGHNT, CDR2 YYREEE (reference sequence).

This clone was seen a single time. V is TRBV6-6 and J is TRBJ1-4; D is possibly TRBD1 (6 bases). Deletions cut 6 bases from V and 7 bases from J, with 15 bases between. Germline V CDR1 and CDR2: MNHNY, SVGAGI (reference sequence). This CDR3 comprises 14 residues. CDR3 bases: TGTGCCAGCAGAGCAGGGGTCGCGGGTGAAAAACTGTTTTTT. This sequence encodes CASRAGVAGEKLFF.

The chain carries TRBV9 and TRBJ1-2; D uncertain. V was clipped by 4 bases and J by 1 base, with 14 bases between them. The CDR3 consists of 15 residues. Germline V gene data show CDR1 as SGDLS and CDR2 as YYNGEE. CDR3 bases: TGTGCCAGCAGCCCACCAGGAGGGAATAACTATGGCTACACCTTC. It encodes CASSPPGGNNYGYTF.

The V call is TRBV4-2, the J call TRBJ2-7; TRBD1 agrees at 9 bases. Germline lookup yields CDR1 LGHNA and CDR2 YNFKEQ. Unmatched junction bases numbered 3, after V lost 1 base and J lost 2 bases. This CDR3 is 15 amino acids long. The CDR3 region has the DNA TGTGCCAGCAGCCAAGCCGGGACAGGGACCTACGAGCAGTACTTC. It is translated as CASSQAGTGTYEQYF.

The chain combines TRBV2 with TRBJ2-7; tentatively, D is TRBD2 (7 bases). Germline V gene sequence: CDR1 SNHLY, CDR2 FYNNEI. The CDR3 is 15 residues long. The DNA of the CDR3 is TGTGCGACCCTGAGGGGGGGGCTTAGCTCCTACGAGCAGTACTTC. Translation: CATLRGGLSSYEQYF.

This chain uses TRBV4-3 with TRBJ2-2; D tentatively reads TRBD1 or TRBD2 (6 bases each). The CDR3 is 17 amino acids. V shed 0 bases and J shed 5 bases, with 16 bases lying between them. Germline V gene sequence: CDR1 LGHNA, CDR2 YSLEER. CDR3 region: CASSQDSGAGRTGELFF. For the CDR3, the DNA is TGCGCCAGCAGCCAAGATTCGGGGGCAGGGAGGACCGGGGAGCTGTTTTTT.

The chain employs TRBV11-2 and TRBJ2-7; 12 positions match TRBD2. V lost 7 bases and J lost 5; bases outside the gene matches: 12. CDR1 SGHAT and CDR2 FQNNGV come from the germline V gene. The CDR3 totals 16 residues. The CDR3 loop is CASTPGASGRAHEQYF. The CDR3 bases are TGTGCCAGCACCCCCGGCGCTAGCGGGAGGGCGCACGAGCAGTACTTC.

This rearrangement joins TRBV7-8 to TRBJ2-1, with 8 bases lining up with TRBD1. J gave up 5 bases and V 3 bases, and 9 bases lay outside the gene matches. Germline assignment: CDR1 SGHVS and CDR2 FQNEAQ. The CDR3 spans 16 residues. The CDR3 here is CASSLSPGQVDNEQFF. In DNA form, the CDR3 reads TGTGCCAGCAGCTTGTCTCCGGGACAGGTTGACAATGAGCAGTTCTTC.

This chain links TRBV9 with TRBJ2-1; 10 nucleotides agree with TRBD1. The J segment lost 8 bases and the V segment lost 6 bases, leaving 11 bases of the junction unmatched. Germline CDR1 is SGDLS and CDR2 is YYNGEE. The CDR3 is 15 amino acids. The CDR3 sequence: CASTQSGTGADEQFF. In nucleotides, the CDR3 is TGTGCCAGCACCCAATCGGGGACAGGGGCCGATGAGCAGTTCTTC.

The CDR3 bases are TGCGCCAGCAGCCAAGTAGTAACAGGGGGGATGAACACTGAAGCTTTCTTT. This encodes CASSQVVTGGMNTEAFF. The genes are TRBV4-1 and TRBJ1-1, with TRBD1 matching 8 bases. V was pared by 1 base and J by 0 bases, with 7 bases of the junction left unmatched. CDR3 length: 17 residues. Germline V gene data show CDR1 as MGHRA and CDR2 as YSYEKL.

This clone has a single count. V is TRBV7-9 and J is TRBJ2-7; D possibly uses TRBD1 or TRBD2 (5 bases each). V was cut by 3 bases and J by 1 base, with 10 bases left in between. The CDR3 loop spans 14 amino acids. The germline gives CDR1 SEHNR, CDR2 FQNEAQ (reference sequence). The CDR3 sequence is CASSLWDGSYEQYF. The CDR3 region has the DNA TGTGCCAGCAGCTTGTGGGACGGATCCTACGAGCAGTACTTC.

This clone has a single count. The chain has TRBV11-2 and TRBJ2-3; the match to TRBD2 covers 9 bases. This CDR3 is 14 amino acids long. Germline CDR1 is SGHAT and CDR2 is FQNNGV. Trimming cost V 8 bases and J 2 bases; bases outside gene matches: 5. CDR3 DNA sequence: TGTGCCAGCGGCTCTAGCGGGGCCACAGATACGCAGTATTTT. Amino acid sequence: CASGSSGATDTQYF.

The chain is built from TRBV2 and TRBJ2-7, with D hard to call. Germline V CDR1 and CDR2: SNHLY, FYNNEI. The CDR3 extends over 13 amino acids. V shed 1 base and J shed 2 bases, with 6 bases lying between them. CDR3 bases: TGTGCCAGCAGTGAAGAGGGCGCCTACGAGCAGTACTTC. It translates to CASSEEGAYEQYF.

The V and J genes are TRBV27 and TRBJ1-1; D not resolved. V was cut by 9 bases and J by 1 base, with 12 bases left in between. CDR3 length equals 13 residues. Per germline, CDR1 MNHEY and CDR2 SMNVEV (reference sequence). CDR3 DNA sequence: TGTGCCAGTCATTGGTCGGAGAACACTGAAGCTTTCTTT. Amino acids: CASHWSENTEAFF.